This TCR beta chain came from a study of response to subunit inactivated influenza vaccine. One entry per CDR3 protein, called by TCRdb with MiXCR from the RT-PCR reads. This sample has approximately 530,000 distinct CDR3 sequences, with roughly 7.9% found just once. The CDR3 contains 15 residues. Germline CDR1 is DFQATT and CDR2 is SNEGSKA (reference sequence). The V end lost 1 base, the J end lost 7 bases, and 17 bases lay between the germline ends. This TCR was recovered from a man in his fifties or sixties who received an inactivated influenza vaccine. The rearrangement links TRBV20-1 to TRBJ2-1, with D perhaps TRBD1 (5 bases). The source material was PBMCs from blood, sampled roughly 24 months after vaccination. The CDR3 DNA reads as TGCAGTGCTAGAGCCCAGGGTGGTTTACCTAATGAGCAGTTCTTC. Translation: CSARAQGGLPNEQFF.